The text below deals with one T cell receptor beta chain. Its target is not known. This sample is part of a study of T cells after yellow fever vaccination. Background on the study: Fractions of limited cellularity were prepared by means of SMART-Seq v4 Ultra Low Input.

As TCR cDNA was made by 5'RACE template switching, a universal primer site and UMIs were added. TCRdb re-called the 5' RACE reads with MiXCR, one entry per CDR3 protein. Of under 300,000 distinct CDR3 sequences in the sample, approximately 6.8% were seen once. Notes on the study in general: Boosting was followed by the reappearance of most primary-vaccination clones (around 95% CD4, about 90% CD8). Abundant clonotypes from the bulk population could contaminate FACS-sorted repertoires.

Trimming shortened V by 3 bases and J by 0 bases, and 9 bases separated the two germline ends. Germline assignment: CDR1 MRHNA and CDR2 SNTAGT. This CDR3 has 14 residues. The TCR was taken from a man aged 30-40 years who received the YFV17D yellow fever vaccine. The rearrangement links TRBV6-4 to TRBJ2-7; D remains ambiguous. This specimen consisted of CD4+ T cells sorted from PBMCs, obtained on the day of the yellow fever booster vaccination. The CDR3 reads CASSEGPSSYEQYF. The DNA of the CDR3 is TGTGCCAGCAGTGAAGGACCAAGCTCCTACGAGCAGTACTTC.